A selection of T cell receptor beta chains follows, all from one sample in a study of tumor-infiltrating lymphocytes in localized non-small cell lung cancer. Assay: immunoSEQ multiplex PCR; the TCRdb copy retains only in-frame clones and omits some. The data show over 5,500 clones, with around three fifths seen just once and around 13% held by the top ten. Source material: uninvolved lung tissue not adjacent to the tumor. Receptors originate from a human donor with non-small cell lung cancer. CDR3s include the opening cysteine and the closing phenylalanine or tryptophan. A D gene is named only where the DNA matches it firmly. Rows may omit the clone size; those that give it use once, few, many or a size class.

TRBJ1-4,TRBV25-1,NA,NA,TGTGCCAGCAGTGAATACCAATCGGAAAAACTGTTTTTT,CASSEYQSEKLFF
TRBJ2-7,TRBV10-3,NA,NA,TGTGCCATCCATAACGGGCAGGGGCCCCACGAGCAGTACTTC,CAIHNGQGPHEQYF
TRBJ1-6,TRBV9,NA,TRBD1,TGTGCCAGCAGCGCCCGGGACAGTTATTCACCCCTCCACTTT,CASSARDSYSPLHF
TRBJ2-7,TRBV5-4,NA,TRBD2,TGTGCCAGCAGCGACCTAGCGGGGGCAGCCTACGAGCAGTACTTC,CASSDLAGAAYEQYF
TRBJ1-4,TRBV5-8,NA,TRBD1,TGTGCCAGCAGCTCAATCAGACAGGGAGCGATTGACGAAAAACTGTTTTTT,CASSSIRQGAIDEKLFF
TRBJ1-5,TRBV28,NA,TRBD1,TGTGCCAGCAGTCTCAGGACAGGGACAAGCAATCAGCCCCAGCATTTT,CASSLRTGTSNQPQHF
TRBJ2-3,TRBV11-2,NA,NA,TGTGCCAGCAGCTTAGGTATGGGGGGCACAGATACGCAGTATTTT,CASSLGMGGTDTQYF
TRBJ1-2,TRBV9,NA,TRBD1,TGTGCCAGCAGCCTTTATACGGGACAGGGGTATGGCTACACCTTC,CASSLYTGQGYGYTF
TRBJ1-6,TRBV11-3,NA,TRBD1,TGTGCCAGCAGCTTAGAGATAGGGGGCCGGAATTCACCCCTCCACTTT,CASSLEIGGRNSPLHF
TRBJ1-1,TRBV19,few,NA,TGTGCCAGTAGTGCGAACGTCCAAGGGAACACTGAAGCTTTCTTT,CASSANVQGNTEAFF
TRBJ1-1,TRBV18,few,NA,TGTGCCAGCTCACCAAGGCTCGACGCGGTGGGGGAAGCTTTCTTT,CASSPRLDAVGEAFF
TRBJ1-4,TRBV29-1,NA,NA,TGCAGCGTCGGGACCTACGGGGGTGGTGAAAAACTGTTTTTT,CSVGTYGGGEKLFF
TRBJ2-7,TRBV9,NA,TRBD1,TGTGCCAGCAGCGGACAGGGAGCCTACGAGCAGTACTTC,CASSGQGAYEQYF
TRBJ1-4,TRBV9,few,NA,TGTGCCAGCAGCGTAGACGTGGCAACTAATGAAAAACTGTTTTTT,CASSVDVATNEKLFF
TRBJ2-3,TRBV11-1,NA,NA,TGTGCCAGCAGCTTGGAGGGCCCAAGAGGGACAGATACGCAGTATTTT,CASSLEGPRGTDTQYF
TRBJ2-6,TRBV9,few,TRBD1,TGTGCCAGCACCCGACAGGGGGCTGGGGCCAACGTCCTGACTTTC,CASTRQGAGANVLTF
TRBJ1-1,TRBV6-5,NA,NA,TGTGCCAGCAGTCCCCCTGGGCCGGCGAACACTGAAGCTTTCTTT,CASSPPGPANTEAFF
TRBJ1-5,TRBV29-1,few,NA,TGCAGCGTTGGGGGCCAGGATCAGCCCCAGCATTTT,CSVGGQDQPQHF
TRBJ2-3,TRBV9,medium-sized,TRBD2,TGTGCCAGCAGCCCCCCTGGACTAGCGGGTCAGGATACGCAGTATTTT,CASSPPGLAGQDTQYF
TRBJ1-1,TRBV9,NA,NA,TGTGCCAGCAGCCTAGCCCGGACATCGAACACTGAAGCTTTCTTT,CASSLARTSNTEAFF
TRBJ1-2,TRBV7-8,NA,TRBD1,TGTGCCAGCAGCTTAGCAGGGACAGGGAAAGGCTACACCTTC,CASSLAGTGKGYTF
TRBJ2-2,TRBV6-5,NA,NA,TGTGCCAGCAGTTATCTAGCTGCCGGGGAGCTGTTTTTT,CASSYLAAGELFF
TRBJ2-7,TRBV11-2,NA,NA,TGTGCCAGCAGCTCCCGGACTAAGAGTTACGAGCAGTACTTC,CASSSRTKSYEQYF
TRBJ1-5,TRBV2,NA,NA,TGTGCCAGCAGTGAAGGCAGGTTGCCCACGGGACAGCCCCAGCATTTT,CASSEGRLPTGQPQHF
TRBJ1-2,TRBV11-3,NA,NA,TGTGCCAGCAGCCGTAGGATTGGAGCTAACTATGGCTACACCTTC,CASSRRIGANYGYTF
TRBJ1-2,TRBV19,NA,NA,TGTGCCAGTAGTAACTCCGGACAAATCTATGGCTACACCTTC,CASSNSGQIYGYTF
TRBJ2-7,TRBV11-1,NA,TRBD1,TGTGCCAGCAGCTTATCCGGACAGGCCCAGCAGTACTTC,CASSLSGQAQQYF
TRBJ2-4,TRBV29-1,NA,NA,TGCAGCGTTAGGGTCGGGACGGGCAACATTCAGTACTTC,CSVRVGTGNIQYF
TRBJ2-2,TRBV5-1,NA,NA,TGCGCCAGCAGCGTGGAAAACAGGGATACCGGGGAGCTGTTTTTT,CASSVENRDTGELFF
TRBJ2-7,TRBV7-2,NA,TRBD2,TGTGCCAGCAGCTCCTCCGGACTAGCGGGTTCCGTCGAGCAGTACTTC,CASSSSGLAGSVEQYF
TRBJ2-3,TRBV6-4,NA,NA,TGTGCCAGCAGTGACTCAGTGGGGGCCACAGATACGCAGTATTTT,CASSDSVGATDTQYF
TRBJ2-1,TRBV7-6,medium-sized,TRBD2,TGTGCCAGCAGCTTATGGGTAGCTAGCGGGGGGGCGGATGAGCAGTTCTTC,CASSLWVASGGADEQFF
TRBJ2-1,TRBV18,few,TRBD2,TGTGCCAGCTCACCGTGGGCAGCGGGAGGGATTGACAATGAGCAGTTCTTC,CASSPWAAGGIDNEQFF
TRBJ2-3,TRBV9,once,NA,TGTGCCAGCAGCGTCCGGAGGAGCGCAGATACGCAGTATTTT,CASSVRRSADTQYF
TRBJ2-7,TRBV2,NA,NA,TGTGCCAGCGGGGGAAGAGGAGGGGATAGATACGAGCAGTACTTC,CASGGRGGDRYEQYF
TRBJ1-5,TRBV19,NA,NA,TGTGCCAGTAGTATCGGGGGGGAAGCGCGCCAGCCCCAGCATTTT,CASSIGGEARQPQHF
TRBJ1-3,TRBV4-2,few,NA,TGTGCCAGCAGCCAAAACACAGGCAAATCTGGAAACACCATATATTTT,CASSQNTGKSGNTIYF
TRBJ1-2,TRBV7-8,NA,NA,TGTGCCAGCAGCTTATGGCAGGGCCGGAATGGCTACACCTTC,CASSLWQGRNGYTF
TRBJ1-2,TRBV7-8,NA,NA,TGTGCCAGCAGCTTAGAATCGGGTTTTAACTATGGCTACACCTTC,CASSLESGFNYGYTF
TRBJ2-7,TRBV4-1,NA,NA,TGCGCCAGCAGCCAAGCTTTATTTGGGTTCGCAACCTACGAGCAGTACTTC,CASSQALFGFATYEQYF
TRBJ1-1,TRBV7-9,once,TRBD1,TGTGCCAGCAGTTCAACAGGGGGCGCAGGGAACACTGAAGCTTTCTTT,CASSSTGGAGNTEAFF
TRBJ1-2,TRBV2,NA,NA,TGTGCCAGCAGTGTAGGGGGTGGCTACACCTTC,CASSVGGGYTF
TRBJ1-1,TRBV5-6,NA,NA,TGTGCCAGCAGCTTGTACAGGAGGAACACTGAAGCTTTCTTT,CASSLYRRNTEAFF
TRBJ1-4,TRBV4-1,NA,TRBD1,TGCGCCAGCAGCCAATCGACCTCCGGGACAGGGGCGTTGAAACTGTTTTTT,CASSQSTSGTGALKLFF
TRBJ1-2,TRBV28,few,TRBD1,TGTGCCAGCACCCGGGACAGGGCTTATGGCTACACCTTC,CASTRDRAYGYTF
TRBJ2-7,TRBV6-6,NA,NA,TGTGCCAGCAGTTACTCGAAGCAGGGAGGTTACGAGCAGTACTTC,CASSYSKQGGYEQYF
TRBJ1-2,TRBV19,few,NA,TGTGCCAGTAGTATCGCAAACATGGACTATGGCTACACCTTC,CASSIANMDYGYTF
TRBJ2-4,TRBV18,few,TRBD1,TGTGCCAGCTCACCTTCCGGACAGGGGGCCATTCAGTACTTC,CASSPSGQGAIQYF
TRBJ1-5,TRBV7-9,NA,NA,TGTGCCAGCAGCCGGGACGGGGTGGAGCCCCAGCATTTT,CASSRDGVEPQHF
TRBJ2-7,TRBV5-6,NA,TRBD1,TGTGCCAGCAGCTTGTGGGACAGGACCTACGAGCAGTACTTC,CASSLWDRTYEQYF
TRBJ2-7,TRBV5-4,few,TRBD1,TGTGCCAGCAGCCCCACGGGACAGCGAAGAAACAACGAGCAGTACTTC,CASSPTGQRRNNEQYF
TRBJ1-2,TRBV5-1,NA,NA,TGCGCCAGCAGCTTTAACCCAGCTAACTATGGCTACACCTTC,CASSFNPANYGYTF
TRBJ1-1,TRBV4-3,NA,TRBD1,TGCGCCAGCAGCCTACAAGGACAGGGACGAGAAGCTTTCTTT,CASSLQGQGREAFF
TRBJ2-7,TRBV6-6,NA,NA,TGTGCCAGCAGTTACGCGGGCGAGCAGTACTTC,CASSYAGEQYF
TRBJ2-7,TRBV27,NA,TRBD1,TGTGCCAGTGGGACAGCCTCGGGGGAGCAGTACTTC,CASGTASGEQYF